What follows is one T cell receptor beta chain and its context. Its antigen remains unknown. These data belong to a study of graft-versus-host responses after intestinal transplantation. Looking at the study overall: As for transplant type, recipients had multivisceral, liver-intestinal, or isolated intestinal grafts. Recipients were all induced with anti-thymocyte globulin, then given tacrolimus and steroids for roughly three years.

TCRdb's table, derived via immunoSEQ multiplex PCR, lists solely in-frame clones and lacks some. The sample records around 120,000 clones, about nine tenths being singletons. Trimming took 4 bases from V and 1 from J, leaving 10 bases between them. CDR3 length: 14 residues. The germline V gene encodes CDR1 WSHSY and CDR2 SAAADI. Study results and caveats: Some GvH clones appeared in ileal mucosa or blood before recipient bone marrow.

This sequence originates from a human donor who received an intestinal transplant. The sequences come from unstimulated CD4+ T cells sorted from spleen or lymph node cells, collected before intestinal transplant. The rearrangement joins TRBV10-2 to TRBJ1-1; possible D gene TRBD1, 5 bases. CDR3: CASSVDRWNTEAFF. In DNA form, the CDR3 reads TGCGCCAGCAGTGTAGACAGATGGAACACTGAAGCTTTCTTT.